This T cell receptor beta chain came from a study of response to subunit inactivated influenza vaccine. The CDR3 runs to 15 residues. Trimming cost V 0 bases and J 6 bases, with 9 bases left between them. The germline CDR1 and CDR2 sequences are LNHNV and YYDKDF (reference sequence). A single record per CDR3 protein comes from TCRdb applying MiXCR to the RT-PCR reads. The sample records more than 500,000 distinct CDR3 sequences, roughly 12% being singletons. These records were also assigned to another study, of T cells expressing NK-cell markers. That paper adds: TCR beta cDNA was generated via 5'RACE template switching incorporating UMIs.

The rearrangement uses TRBV15 and TRBJ1-6; D is uncertain. This clonotype was sampled from a man aged 50 to 59 who received an inactivated influenza vaccine. The sequencing used PBMCs from blood, collected on the day of vaccination. The CDR3 loop reads CATSREPKVNSPLHF. Written as DNA, the CDR3 is TGTGCCACCAGCAGAGAACCGAAGGTTAATTCACCCCTCCACTTT.